Following are 25 T cell receptor beta chains from one sample sequenced in a study of STAT5B mutations in CD4+ large granular lymphocyte leukemia. The protocol was immunoSEQ multiplex PCR, while the TCRdb copy is restricted to in-frame clones and leaves out a portion. The sample includes tens of thousands of clones, less than 80% of them seen just once. The sequenced sample was CD4+ T cells from blood buffy coats. These receptors all come from a human donor in good health.

This clone is termed medium-sized. V is TRBV30 and J is TRBJ1-1; unclear D gene. This CDR3 region has 13 residues. From germline, CDR1 is GTSNPN and CDR2 SVGIG (reference sequence). Trimming removed 2 bases at V and 9 bases at J, with 16 bases between. The CDR3 DNA reads as TGTGCCTGGAGTAAGAAGGCCCCTCCCCAAGCTTTCTTT. Its protein is CAWSKKAPPQAFF. Full variable domain (rest looked up from reference TRBV30 and TRBJ1-1): SQTIHQWPATLVQPVGSPLSLECTVEGTSNPNLYWYRQAAGRGLQLLFYSVGIGQISSEVPQNLSASRPQDRQFILSSKKLLLSDSGFYLCAWSKKAPPQAFFGQGTRLTVV.

The chain combines TRBV7-9 with TRBJ2-1; TRBD2 agrees at 7 bases. V lost 7 bases and J lost 4; bases outside the gene matches: 10. The CDR3 runs to 15 residues. The germline CDR1 and CDR2 sequences are SEHNR and FQNEAQ (reference sequence). The CDR3 DNA reads TGTGCCAGCACCCTTTTTTCCGGGGGGTACAATGAGCAGTTCTTC. Translation: CASTLFSGGYNEQFF.

The chain links TRBV4-1 to TRBJ2-1, with 8 bases fitting TRBD2. The CDR3 sequence is 14 residues long. Trimming took 5 bases from V and 7 from J; bases not matched to a gene: 7. Per the germline V gene, CDR1 is MGHRA and CDR2 is YSYEKL. The CDR3 sequence: CASSSGLALNEQFF. The CDR3 nucleotides are TGCGCCAGCAGCTCCGGACTAGCCCTGAATGAGCAGTTCTTC.

This chain joins TRBV30 and TRBJ1-2, with 7 bases matching TRBD1. The CDR3 consists of 12 residues. V dropped 4 bases and J dropped 7; count of bases not matched to a gene: 6. The germline CDR1 and CDR2 sequences are GTSNPN and SVGIG (reference sequence). The CDR3 loop is CAWTTGDSGYTF. As DNA, the CDR3 is TGTGCCTGGACCACAGGGGATTCTGGCTACACCTTC.

CDR3 DNA sequence: TGTGCCAGTACAACACTGGACAGGGTATATCAGCCCCAGCATTTT. It is translated as CASTTLDRVYQPQHF. The chain combines TRBV2 with TRBJ1-5; TRBD1 agrees at 8 bases. Germline loops: CDR1 SNHLY, CDR2 FYNNEI. J lost 5 bases, V lost 9 bases, and 12 bases had no gene match. CDR3 size: 15 residues.

DNA for the CDR3: TGTGCCAGCAGCTTAGGTGGTATGAACACTGAAGCTTTCTTT. Translation gives CASSLGGMNTEAFF. The gene calls are TRBV7-9 and TRBJ1-1; D uncertain. In germline, CDR1 is SEHNR, CDR2 FQNEAQ (reference sequence). Deletions cut 1 base from V and 0 bases from J, with 6 bases between. This CDR3 has 14 amino acids.

The chain carries TRBV5-6 and TRBJ1-1; a weak D match, TRBD1 (6 bases). This CDR3 spans 17 amino acids. Germline V gene lookup returns CDR1 SGHDT and CDR2 YYEEEE. V lost 1 base and J 1 base, leaving 17 bases between the germline ends. The CDR3 here is CASSLTILTGRNTEAFF. The CDR3 nucleotides read TGTGCCAGCAGCTTGACGATTTTGACAGGTCGGAACACTGAAGCTTTCTTT.

The rearrangement links TRBV10-3 to TRBJ2-5, with 7 bases identical to TRBD2. Trimming at V came to 0 bases and at J to 1 base, leaving 2 bases not matched to a gene. The CDR3 is 15 amino acids. In germline, CDR1 is ENHRY, CDR2 SYGVKD. The CDR3 loop is CAISESWGGQETQYF. The CDR3 nucleotides are TGTGCCATCAGTGAGTCGTGGGGGGGCCAAGAGACCCAGTACTTC.

There are a few counts of this clone. This chain joins TRBV11-2 and TRBJ1-6; D call uncertain. V lost 4 bases and J 0 bases, leaving 16 bases between the germline ends. This CDR3 has 18 residues. CDR1 is SGHAT, CDR2 FQNNGV, per germline. CDR3 DNA: TGTGCCAGCAGCTCCCAGCGGTCATGGGGCTCCTATAATTCACCCCTCCACTTT. As protein: CASSSQRSWGSYNSPLHF.

In this sample, this clone turned up a few times. The chain recombines TRBV19 with TRBJ1-3; 7 nucleotides line up with TRBD1. Germline values: CDR1 LNHDA, CDR2 SQIVND (reference sequence). Trimming at V came to 6 bases and at J to 5 bases, leaving 4 bases not matched to a gene. CDR3 size: 13 residues. CDR3 in DNA: TGTGCCAGTAGCCTGGGACAGAGAAACACCATATATTTT. Amino acid sequence: CASSLGQRNTIYF. Full variable domain (remainder filled in from reference TRBV19 and TRBJ1-3): DGGITQSPKYLFRKEGQNVTLSCEQNLNHDAMYWYRQDPGQGLRLIYYSQIVNDFQKGDIAEGYSVSREKKESFPLTVTSAQKNPTAFYLCASSLGQRNTIYFGEGSWLTVV.

This clone was seen a single time. This chain joins TRBV29-1 and TRBJ2-3, with TRBD1 matching 7 bases. Germline V gene lookup returns CDR1 SQVTM and CDR2 ANQGSEA. There are 13 residues in the CDR3. The V and J ends lost 3 bases and 6 bases, in that order; junction bases with no gene match: 6. In DNA form, the CDR3 reads TGCAGCGTTGATCGACAGGGTGGGGATACGCAGTATTTT. Its protein is CSVDRQGGDTQYF.

The rearrangement uses TRBV19 and TRBJ2-7; 7 bases fit TRBD1. The CDR3 spans 14 residues. V dropped 6 bases and J dropped 1; count of bases not matched to a gene: 6. CDR1 is LNHDA and CDR2 is SQIVND in the germline V gene (reference sequence). Here the CDR3 reads CASRRTGSSYEQYF. CDR3 coding DNA: TGTGCCAGTAGGCGGACAGGTTCTTCCTACGAGCAGTACTTC.

V usage is TRBV2 and J usage is TRBJ2-7; 8 positions match TRBD1. Germline V CDR1 and CDR2: SNHLY, FYNNEI. J lost 4 bases, V lost 6 bases, and 8 bases had no gene match. CDR3 size: 14 residues. CDR3: CASSVQGARYEQYF. DNA of the CDR3: TGTGCCAGCAGCGTCCAGGGGGCGCGGTACGAGCAGTACTTC.

J is TRBJ2-5 and V is TRBV29-1; 11 bases line up with TRBD2. Germline trimming cut 6 bases from V and 5 bases from J; bases unmatched to any gene: 5. The CDR3 sequence is 13 residues long. The germline gives CDR1 SQVTM, CDR2 ANQGSEA. The CDR3 DNA follows: TGCAGCGTCGACACTAGCGGGAGTGAGACCCAGTACTTC. This sequence encodes CSVDTSGSETQYF.

This chain's CDR3 is CASNEDGNYGYTF. The CDR3 DNA is TGTGCCAGCAACGAAGACGGGAACTATGGCTACACCTTC. The J gene is TRBJ1-2, the V gene TRBV2; D is uncertain. V was shortened by 7 bases and J by 2 bases, with 11 bases between the two germline ends. The CDR3 has 13 amino acids. Per germline, CDR1 SNHLY and CDR2 FYNNEI. Together with reference TRBV2 and TRBJ1-2, the CDR3 gives the full variable domain: EPEVTQTPSHQVTQMGQEVILRCVPISNHLYFYWYRQILGQKVEFLVSFYNNEISEKSEIFDDQFSVERPDGSNFTLKIRSTKLEDSAMYFCASNEDGNYGYTFGSGTRLTVV.

The V call is TRBV14, the J call TRBJ2-3; D may be TRBD2 (5 bases). Deletions cut 3 bases from V and 0 bases from J, with 13 bases between. The V gene's germline CDR1 is SGHDN and CDR2 FVKESK. This CDR3 region has 16 residues. CDR3 loop: CASSQVGVTSTDTQYF. CDR3 DNA: TGTGCCAGCAGCCAGGTCGGGGTAACTAGCACAGATACGCAGTATTTT.

The chain recombines TRBV7-9 with TRBJ2-2; D is possibly TRBD1 (6 bases). With 5 bases removed from V and 0 bases from J, the gap between germline ends came to 16 bases. The germline V gene has CDR1 SEHNR and CDR2 FQNEAQ (reference sequence). CDR3 length: 17 residues. The CDR3 coding sequence is TGTGCCAGCAGCCCGATAAGGACAGCTCCGAACACCGGGGAGCTGTTTTTT. Protein sequence: CASSPIRTAPNTGELFF.

The rearrangement joins TRBV14 to TRBJ2-7; D remains unclear. V lost 1 base and J lost 1, with 8 bases in between. The CDR3 has 14 residues. CDR1 is SGHDN, CDR2 FVKESK, per germline. The CDR3 nucleotides are TGTGCCAGCAGCCAAGTAGGCTTTTCCTACGAGCAGTACTTC. Translation gives CASSQVGFSYEQYF.

The V and J genes are TRBV18 and TRBJ1-1, with D perhaps TRBD1 (6 bases). V lost 3 bases and J 1 base, leaving 12 bases between the germline ends. Germline CDR1 and CDR2: KGHSH and LQKENI. The CDR3 length is 15 residues. DNA for the CDR3: TGTGCCAGCTCACCCGGCGGGACACCGAACACTGAAGCTTTCTTT. As protein: CASSPGGTPNTEAFF.

The chain is built from TRBV9 and TRBJ2-1; no definite D call. In germline, CDR1 is SGDLS, CDR2 YYNGEE. V was pared by 3 bases and J by 8 bases, with 12 bases between. The CDR3 is 13 amino acids. Here the CDR3 reads CASSARGRDEQFF. The CDR3 DNA is TGTGCCAGCAGCGCCCGAGGTCGGGATGAGCAGTTCTTC.

The chain couples TRBV7-8 to TRBJ2-7, with D tentatively TRBD1 (7 bases). The CDR3 has 16 amino acids. The germline V gene has CDR1 SGHVS and CDR2 FQNEAQ. Trimming left V 5 bases short and J 4 bases short, with 21 bases between. The CDR3, as DNA: TGTGCCAGCAGCCCGGCGACAGGGAGCGGGTCGTACGAGCAGTACTTC. Translating it yields CASSPATGSGSYEQYF.

This chain links TRBV11-2 with TRBJ2-2; TRBD1 agrees at 8 bases. The CDR3 covers 16 residues. J was trimmed by 7 bases and V by 6 bases; bases with no gene match: 13. Looked up from germline, CDR1 is SGHAT and CDR2 is FQNNGV. CDR3 bases: TGTGCCAGCAGATTTCCGGGACAGGTTGCTAACGGGGAGCTGTTTTTT. This translates into CASRFPGQVANGELFF.

In nucleotides, the CDR3 is TGTGCCAGCTCACCACGGACTAGCGGAGGGGGGGAGACCCAGTACTTC. The encoded protein is CASSPRTSGGGETQYF. This chain joins TRBV18 and TRBJ2-5, with 10 bases that match TRBD2. The germline gives CDR1 KGHSH, CDR2 LQKENI. Unmatched junction bases numbered 7, after V lost 1 base and J lost 5 bases. CDR3 length: 16 amino acids.

This chain links TRBV7-9 with TRBJ2-3, with D perhaps TRBD2 (6 bases). Germline V gene lookup returns CDR1 SEHNR and CDR2 FQNEAQ (reference sequence). This CDR3 is built from 15 residues. V gave up 2 bases and J gave up 2 bases, with 11 bases separating them. The CDR3 region is CASSLRAGSTDTQYF. The CDR3 DNA reads TGTGCCAGCAGCTTACGGGCGGGATCCACAGATACGCAGTATTTT.

This sequence joins TRBV11-2 and TRBJ2-2, with D perhaps assigned TRBD1 or TRBD2 (5 bases each). The CDR3 consists of 15 residues. Trimming removed 4 bases at V and 3 bases at J, with 12 bases between. Germline lookup yields CDR1 SGHAT and CDR2 FQNNGV. Here the CDR3 DNA reads TGTGCCAGCAGCTCCGAGGGGTTCTACACCGGGGAGCTGTTTTTT. It encodes CASSSEGFYTGELFF.